The 22 T cell receptor beta chains given below trace back to one sample, sequenced in a study of cytomegalovirus exposure and HLA in healthy donors. With 60 Vbeta and 13 Jbeta primers, the PCR was carried out. The data were produced by immunoSEQ multiplex PCR, yet TCRdb's version contains in-frame clones alone and is incomplete. The sample contains about 140,000 clones, 76% of which appear only once. Sample: PBMCs. The origin of the receptors is a male donor in good health and CMV-seronegative.

This chain joins TRBV5-6 and TRBJ1-2, with 9 bases matching TRBD1. This CDR3 region has 15 residues. The V gene end was trimmed by 4 bases and the J gene end by 3 bases; junction bases not matched to a gene: 7. Germline loops: CDR1 SGHDT, CDR2 YYEEEE. CDR3 bases: TGTGCCAGCAGCCCCTGGGACAGGGTCGACTATGGCTACACCTTC. Translation: CASSPWDRVDYGYTF.

In its sample, this clone was seen once. The CDR3 DNA follows: TGTGCCAGCTTGCCCGGGACAGGGGACCAAGAGACCCAGTACTTC. This encodes CASLPGTGDQETQYF. The V call is TRBV18, the J call TRBJ2-5; 10 bases map to TRBD1. The CDR3 loop spans 15 amino acids. V gave up 7 bases and J gave up 0 bases; unmatched junction bases: 5. The germline gives CDR1 KGHSH, CDR2 LQKENI.

The chain is built from TRBV10-2 and TRBJ2-7, with TRBD2 matching 13 bases. The CDR3 is 15 amino acids. Germline V gives CDR1 WSHSY, CDR2 SAAADI. J was trimmed by 6 bases and V by 8 bases; bases with no gene match: 10. Written as DNA, the CDR3 is TGCGCCAGCTCAAAGACTAGCGGGAGGTCCGTCGAGCAGTACTTC. Protein product: CASSKTSGRSVEQYF.

The chain links TRBV5-1 to TRBJ2-1, with 8 bases aligning to TRBD2. The CDR3 consists of 15 residues. Germline CDR1 and CDR2: SGHRS and YFSETQ. J gave up 8 bases and V 0 bases, and 7 bases lay outside the gene matches. The CDR3 coding sequence is TGCGCCAGCAGCTTGGGTAGCGGGGCGACCCATGAGCAGTTCTTC. Protein: CASSLGSGATHEQFF.

V is TRBV7-9 and J is TRBJ1-1; no clear D gene. The CDR3 extends over 12 amino acids. The germline V gene encodes CDR1 SEHNR and CDR2 FQNEAQ (reference sequence). Trimming shortened V by 5 bases and J by 10 bases, and 14 bases separated the two germline ends. CDR3 sequence (DNA): TGTGCCAGCAGCCAGCGGCTGGGGAGAGCTTTCTTT. Its protein product is CASSQRLGRAFF.

The chain is built from TRBV5-4 and TRBJ2-1; TRBD1 agrees at 7 bases. Germline V CDR1 and CDR2: SGHNT, YYREEE (reference sequence). Losses at the gene ends were 5 bases for V and 3 bases for J; bases not matched to a gene: 5. There are 14 residues in the CDR3. CDR3: CASRPGTDYNEQFF. The CDR3, as DNA: TGTGCCAGCAGACCCGGGACAGACTACAATGAGCAGTTCTTC.

The chain has TRBV9 and TRBJ2-1; the D is unclear. The germline V gene has CDR1 SGDLS and CDR2 YYNGEE. The CDR3 loop spans 15 amino acids. Between the trimmed V and J ends, which lost 0 bases and 0 bases, there was a span of 7 bases. CDR3 protein: CASSVVAHSYNEQFF. CDR3 in DNA: TGTGCCAGCAGCGTAGTAGCCCACTCCTACAATGAGCAGTTCTTC.

The chain joins TRBV5-4 to TRBJ1-1, with D perhaps matching TRBD1 (5 bases). Germline values: CDR1 SGHNT, CDR2 YYREEE (reference sequence). Trimming took 0 bases from V and 5 from J, leaving 14 bases between them. The CDR3 has 15 amino acids. As DNA, the CDR3 is TGTGCCAGCAGCTTGGGAGGCAGGGAGGGAACTGAAGCTTTCTTT. It is translated as CASSLGGREGTEAFF.

This chain joins TRBV15 and TRBJ1-5, with no clear D. Trimming shortened V by 5 bases and J by 0 bases, and 5 bases separated the two germline ends. Germline CDR1 is LNHNV and CDR2 is YYDKDF (reference sequence). The CDR3 spans 13 residues. As DNA, the CDR3 is TGTGCCACCAGCTGGGCTAGCAATCAGCCCCAGCATTTT. Translation gives CATSWASNQPQHF.

The rearrangement joins TRBV30 to TRBJ1-1, with 12 bases matching TRBD1. V was pared by 2 bases and J by 11 bases, with 6 bases of the junction left unmatched. CDR1 and CDR2 (germline): GTSNPN, SVGIG (reference sequence). The CDR3 is made up of 13 amino acids. This CDR3 is CAWSRDRGLSAFF. CDR3 nucleotide sequence: TGTGCCTGGAGTAGGGACAGGGGGCTGTCGGCTTTCTTT.

This rearrangement joins TRBV5-6 to TRBJ1-6; tentative D call: TRBD1 (5 bases). Trimming removed 0 bases at V and 10 bases at J, with 17 bases between. The CDR3 runs 16 residues. Germline V gene sequence: CDR1 SGHDT, CDR2 YYEEEE. Written as DNA, the CDR3 is TGTGCCAGCAGCTTGGCCCTGCAGGGTTGGGAATCACCCCTCCACTTT. Its protein is CASSLALQGWESPLHF.

As to this clone: Mismatch with germline at one junction end may stem from a read error. The rearrangement uses TRBV7-9 and TRBJ2-1; the match to TRBD2 covers 13 bases. The CDR3 is 16 residues long. Germline CDR1 reads SEHNR; CDR2 reads FQNEAQ (reference sequence). The CDR3, as DNA: TGTTCCAGCAGCTCAACTAGCGGGAGGGGCGTAAATGAGCAGTTCTTC. Amino acid sequence: CSSSSTSGRGVNEQFF.

The chain employs TRBV2 and TRBJ1-5; a possible D gene is TRBD1 (6 bases). Germline CDR1 reads SNHLY; CDR2 reads FYNNEI. CDR3 size: 15 residues. Trimming shortened V by 6 bases and J by 3 bases, and 15 bases separated the two germline ends. CDR3 region: CASRAGTKNNQPQHF. The CDR3 DNA sequence: TGTGCCAGCAGGGCCGGGACAAAGAACAATCAGCCCCAGCATTTT.

V and J are TRBV5-1 and TRBJ1-2, with a tentative D call TRBD1 (5 bases). CDR3 length: 16 residues. Germline CDR1 is SGHRS and CDR2 is YFSETQ. Between the trimmed V and J ends, which lost 0 bases and 2 bases, there was a span of 14 bases. DNA of the CDR3: TGCGCCAGCAGCTTGGGAGCAAGGACACAGAACTATGGCTACACCTTC. Its translation: CASSLGARTQNYGYTF.

This rearrangement joins TRBV27 to TRBJ2-1; D may be TRBD2 (5 bases). Trimming took off 7 bases at V and 7 bases at J, with 8 bases between the two ends. Germline CDR1 and CDR2: MNHEY and SMNVEV (reference sequence). The CDR3 spans 11 residues. The CDR3, as DNA: TGTGCCAGCACTTCGGGGAATGAGCAGTTCTTC. Its translation: CASTSGNEQFF.

V and J are TRBV7-9 and TRBJ1-2; no clear D gene. V was clipped by 0 bases and J by 2 bases, with 7 bases between them. Germline CDR1 reads SEHNR; CDR2 reads FQNEAQ (reference sequence). The CDR3 is made up of 14 amino acids. As DNA, the CDR3 is TGTGCCAGCAGCTTAGCAGGCGGGAACTATGGCTACACCTTC. As protein: CASSLAGGNYGYTF.

The rearrangement links TRBV28 to TRBJ1-2; weak D call: TRBD1 (5 bases). Per the germline V gene, CDR1 is MDHEN and CDR2 is SYDVKM. V lost 2 bases and J lost 6, with 10 bases in between. The CDR3 runs to 13 residues. For the CDR3, the DNA is TGTGCCAGCAGTTTAAAGGGACTTAATGGCTACACCTTC. It yields the protein CASSLKGLNGYTF.

CDR3 DNA sequence: TGTGCCAGCAAAGAGGAGGGTTGGAACACTGAAGCTTTCTTT. As protein: CASKEEGWNTEAFF. The chain carries TRBV7-2 and TRBJ1-1; D not resolved. Trimming removed 7 bases from V and 1 base from J, with 13 bases in between. The CDR3 length is 14 residues. Germline V gene sequence: CDR1 SGHTA, CDR2 FQGNSA.

The V call is TRBV2, the J call TRBJ1-5; D ambiguous. The CDR3 consists of 13 residues. The V gene lost 4 bases and the J gene lost 4 bases, with 8 bases spanning the gap. Germline V lookup: CDR1 SNHLY, CDR2 FYNNEI. CDR3 residues: CASSGTHNQPQHF. Here the CDR3 DNA reads TGTGCCAGCAGTGGGACTCATAATCAGCCCCAGCATTTT.

V gene TRBV19 combines with J gene TRBJ2-4, with unresolved D. CDR3 length equals 13 residues. CDR1 is LNHDA and CDR2 is SQIVND in the germline V gene (reference sequence). The CDR3 is CAILNEAKNIQYF. CDR3 DNA: TGTGCTATACTCAATGAAGCCAAAAACATTCAGTACTTC.

The chain couples TRBV25-1 to TRBJ2-7; 9 bases are shared with TRBD1. The CDR3 has 14 residues. CDR1 is MGHDK, CDR2 SYGVNS, per germline. V dropped 6 bases and J dropped 1; count of bases not matched to a gene: 4. In DNA, the CDR3 is TGTGCCAGCAGCCCGGGACAGGGTTCCTACGAGCAGTACTTC. It yields the protein CASSPGQGSYEQYF.

This clone showed up just once. The V and J genes are TRBV27 and TRBJ1-3, with D hard to call. V was shortened by 4 bases and J by 0 bases, with 13 bases between the two germline ends. Germline values: CDR1 MNHEY, CDR2 SMNVEV (reference sequence). CDR3 length: 16 residues. CDR3 in DNA: TGTGCCAGCAGTTCGTACGGGGTGGGCTCTGGAAACACCATATATTTT. Amino acid sequence: CASSSYGVGSGNTIYF.